What follows are 16 T cell receptor beta chains derived from one specimen sequenced in a study of blood T cell repertoires in COVID-19. Clones were read by immunoSEQ multiplex PCR, and TCRdb kept only the in-frame ones, dropping some. Here the sample spans 95,000 to 100,000 clones, roughly nine tenths being singletons. Sequenced: peripheral blood. The receptors were gathered from a man aged 45-65 years with acute or convalescent COVID-19.

The gene calls are TRBV6-2 or TRBV6-3 and TRBJ1-2; maybe TRBD1 (5 bases). The CDR3 sequence is 15 residues long. With 4 bases removed from V and 2 bases from J, the gap between germline ends came to 14 bases. Looked up from germline, CDR1 is MNHEY and CDR2 is SVGEGT. CDR3 DNA sequence: TGTGCCAGCAGTTCGCGGGGGGATCTGAACTATGGCTACACCTTC. This sequence encodes CASSSRGDLNYGYTF.

This chain links TRBV6-6 with TRBJ1-4; TRBD1 matches at 8 bases. J lost 3 bases, V lost 5 bases, and 11 bases had no gene match. Germline V gene sequence: CDR1 MNHNY, CDR2 SVGAGI (reference sequence). This CDR3 spans 17 amino acids. The CDR3 DNA follows: TGTGCCAGCAGTCATACAAACAGGGGGGGGGCTAATGAAAAACTGTTTTTT. This codes for CASSHTNRGGANEKLFF.

The chain uses TRBV19 and TRBJ2-7, with D hard to call. This CDR3 spans 14 amino acids. Trimming pared 1 base from V and 4 bases from J, leaving 11 bases between. Looked up from germline, CDR1 is LNHDA and CDR2 is SQIVND (reference sequence). This CDR3 is CASSIVGRAYEQYF. The CDR3 coding sequence is TGTGCCAGTAGTATAGTGGGCAGAGCATACGAGCAGTACTTC.

The chain joins TRBV19 to TRBJ1-2; D gene unclear. The CDR3 covers 12 residues. Trimming cost V 3 bases and J 3 bases, with 5 bases left between them. From germline, CDR1 is LNHDA and CDR2 SQIVND (reference sequence). The CDR3 DNA follows: TGTGCCAGTAGTATCGTCGACTATGGCTACACCTTC. Its translation is CASSIVDYGYTF.

This chain links TRBV13 with TRBJ1-1; D not resolved. V was cut by 5 bases and J by 5 bases, with 12 bases left in between. The CDR3 is made up of 13 amino acids. The V gene's germline CDR1 is PRHDT and CDR2 FYEKMQ (reference sequence). The CDR3 DNA reads as TGTGCCAGCAGCCTACACAGTGGAACTGAAGCTTTCTTT. It codes for CASSLHSGTEAFF. Full variable domain (rest looked up from reference TRBV13 and TRBJ1-1): AAGVIQSPRHLIKEKRETATLKCYPIPRHDTVYWYQQGPGQDPQFLISFYEKMQSDKGSIPDRFSAQQFSDYHSELNMSSLELGDSALYFCASSLHSGTEAFFGQGTRLTVV.

The V gene is TRBV18, the J gene TRBJ1-5; TRBD1 agrees at 9 bases. This CDR3 is built from 15 residues. CDR1 KGHSH and CDR2 LQKENI come from the germline V gene. After removal of 6 bases from V and 0 bases from J, the junction contained 3 bases not matched to a gene. As DNA, the CDR3 is TGTGCCAGCTCTCGGGACAGGGATAGCAATCAGCCCCAGCATTTT. It specifies CASSRDRDSNQPQHF.

V usage is TRBV28 and J usage is TRBJ1-6; D not certain. V was cut by 4 bases and J by 7 bases, with 17 bases left in between. The CDR3 is 16 amino acids. Germline CDR1 reads MDHEN; CDR2 reads SYDVKM. The CDR3 region is CASSSPTRSLNSPLHF. Here the CDR3 DNA reads TGTGCCAGCAGTTCGCCCACCAGGTCTCTGAATTCACCCCTCCACTTT.

The rearrangement joins TRBV7-9 to TRBJ1-6; no definite D call. The CDR3 is 14 residues long. V lost 2 bases, J lost 8 bases, and 10 bases lay in between. Germline lookup yields CDR1 SEHNR and CDR2 FQNEAQ (reference sequence). CDR3 sequence (DNA): TGTGCCAGCAGCTTAATAGCGACCCATTCACCCCTCCACTTT. This encodes CASSLIATHSPLHF.

The chain has TRBV2 and TRBJ2-7, with D hard to call. This CDR3 region has 13 residues. The ends were cut back, 4 bases at V and 0 bases at J, with 7 bases in the middle. Germline loops: CDR1 SNHLY, CDR2 FYNNEI. In DNA form, the CDR3 reads TGTGCCAGCAGTGCAAGCATCTCCTACGAGCAGTACTTC. Translating it yields CASSASISYEQYF.

This chain links TRBV7-2 with TRBJ2-2; 7 bases are shared with TRBD2. There are 15 residues in the CDR3. The J segment lost 7 bases and the V segment lost 2 bases, leaving 7 bases of the junction unmatched. From germline, CDR1 is SGHTA and CDR2 FQGNSA. The CDR3 nucleotides read TGTGCCAGCAGCTTATCCCCAGGCGGGGGCGGGGAGCTGTTTTTT. Translated, it gives CASSLSPGGGGELFF.

The chain joins TRBV18 to TRBJ1-1, with TRBD1 matching 7 bases. This CDR3 has 17 residues. The V gene's germline CDR1 is KGHSH and CDR2 LQKENI. J lost 1 base, V lost 3 bases, and 11 bases had no gene match. The CDR3 spells CASSPMRLTGRNTEAFF. As DNA, the CDR3 is TGTGCCAGCTCACCGATGCGGTTGACAGGGCGGAACACTGAAGCTTTCTTT.

J is TRBJ1-5 and V is TRBV7-9; 10 positions agree with TRBD1. Germline V CDR1 and CDR2: SEHNR, FQNEAQ (reference sequence). The length of the CDR3 is 14 residues. Trimming took 3 bases from V and 7 from J; bases not matched to a gene: 3. CDR3: CASSLGQGWQPQHF. For the CDR3, the DNA is TGTGCCAGCAGCTTGGGACAGGGGTGGCAGCCCCAGCATTTT.

DNA of the CDR3: TGCAGCGTGCCGAGCCCTAGCACAGATACGCAGTATTTT. Translation: CSVPSPSTDTQYF. The V gene is TRBV29-1, the J gene TRBJ2-3; D is uncertain. Germline-derived CDR1 and CDR2 are SQVTM and ANQGSEA. The CDR3 covers 13 residues. V was clipped by 6 bases and J by 0 bases, with 10 bases between them.

This chain links TRBV6-2 or TRBV6-3 with TRBJ1-1; 12 nucleotides line up with TRBD1. With 5 bases clipped from V and 1 base from J, the junction kept 11 bases outside the gene matches. The germline gives CDR1 MNHEY, CDR2 SVGEGT. This CDR3 comprises 18 residues. The CDR3 DNA reads as TGTGCCAGCAGTACATTTGGGGACAGGGGGCTTGGGAACACTGAAGCTTTCTTT. This codes for CASSTFGDRGLGNTEAFF.

The chain has TRBV19 and TRBJ1-4, with D perhaps matching TRBD1 (5 bases). Germline CDR1 is LNHDA and CDR2 is SQIVND (reference sequence). There are 15 residues in the CDR3. Trimming left V 5 bases short and J 8 bases short, with 18 bases between. The CDR3 DNA reads TGTGCCAGTAGTGTACAACTCAACCCAGGGGAAAAACTGTTTTTT. Amino acids: CASSVQLNPGEKLFF.

The chain couples TRBV6-5 to TRBJ2-7; the D gene is possibly TRBD1 (6 bases). This CDR3 has 15 residues. CDR1 and CDR2 (germline): MNHEY, SVGAGI. Trimming cost V 0 bases and J 0 bases, with 9 bases left between them. CDR3 loop: CASSYSGAASYEQYF. Here the CDR3 DNA reads TGTGCCAGCAGTTACTCGGGGGCAGCCTCCTACGAGCAGTACTTC.